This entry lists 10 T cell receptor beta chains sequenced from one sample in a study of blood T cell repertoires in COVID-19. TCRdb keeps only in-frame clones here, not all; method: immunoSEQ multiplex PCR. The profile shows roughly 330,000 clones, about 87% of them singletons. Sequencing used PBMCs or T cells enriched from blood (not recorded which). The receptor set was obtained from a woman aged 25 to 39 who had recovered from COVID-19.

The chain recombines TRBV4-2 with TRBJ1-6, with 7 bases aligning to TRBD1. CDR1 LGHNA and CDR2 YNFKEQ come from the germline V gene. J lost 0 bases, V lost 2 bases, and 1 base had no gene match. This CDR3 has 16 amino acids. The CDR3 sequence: CASSQQGGSYNSPLHF. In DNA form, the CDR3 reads TGTGCCAGCAGCCAACAGGGGGGCTCCTATAATTCACCCCTCCACTTT.

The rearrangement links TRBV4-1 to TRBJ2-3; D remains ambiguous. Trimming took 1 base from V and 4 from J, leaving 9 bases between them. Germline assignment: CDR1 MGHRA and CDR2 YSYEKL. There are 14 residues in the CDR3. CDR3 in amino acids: CASSQGGFPDTQYF. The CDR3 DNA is TGCGCCAGCAGCCAAGGAGGTTTTCCAGATACGCAGTATTTT.

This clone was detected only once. The CDR3 protein is CATSPRGDTEAFF. The CDR3 DNA is TGTGCCACCAGTCCCCGGGGTGACACTGAAGCTTTCTTT. The rearrangement joins TRBV24-1 to TRBJ1-1; D is unclear. The CDR3 is made up of 13 amino acids. V lost 6 bases, J lost 3 bases, and 10 bases lay in between. Germline values: CDR1 KGHDR, CDR2 SFDVKD.

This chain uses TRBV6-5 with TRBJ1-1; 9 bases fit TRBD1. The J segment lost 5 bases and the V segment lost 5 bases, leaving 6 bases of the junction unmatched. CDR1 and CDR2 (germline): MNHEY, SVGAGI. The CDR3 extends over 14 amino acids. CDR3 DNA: TGTGCCAGCAGTCGGGGGACAGGGATGACTGAAGCTTTCTTT. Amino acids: CASSRGTGMTEAFF.

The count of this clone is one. CDR3 bases: TGTGCCAGCACCCTCTCGGGGACACTGAACACTGAAGCTTTCTTT. Translating gives CASTLSGTLNTEAFF. The rearrangement uses TRBV6-5 and TRBJ1-1; perhaps TRBD1 as D (6 bases). CDR3 length: 15 residues. With 7 bases removed from V and 0 bases from J, the gap between germline ends came to 15 bases. Germline loops: CDR1 MNHEY, CDR2 SVGAGI.

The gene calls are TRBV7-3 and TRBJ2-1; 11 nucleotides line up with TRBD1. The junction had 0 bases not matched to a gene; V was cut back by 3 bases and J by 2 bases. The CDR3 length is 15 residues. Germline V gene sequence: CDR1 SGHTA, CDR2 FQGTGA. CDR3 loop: CASSLGQGAYNEQFF. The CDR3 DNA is TGTGCCAGCAGCTTGGGACAGGGGGCCTACAATGAGCAGTTCTTC.

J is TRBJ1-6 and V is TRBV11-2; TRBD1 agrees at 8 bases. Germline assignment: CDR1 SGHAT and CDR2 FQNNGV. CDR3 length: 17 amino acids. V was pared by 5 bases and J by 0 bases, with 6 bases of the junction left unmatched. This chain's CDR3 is CASSPRDRSSYNSPLHF. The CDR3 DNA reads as TGTGCCAGCAGCCCCCGGGACAGGAGCTCCTATAATTCACCCCTCCACTTT.

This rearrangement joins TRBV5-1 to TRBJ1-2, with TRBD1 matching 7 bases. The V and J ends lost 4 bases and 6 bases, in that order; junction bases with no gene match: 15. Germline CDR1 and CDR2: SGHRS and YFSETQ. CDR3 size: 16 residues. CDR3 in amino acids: CASSPGPDRVQDGYTF. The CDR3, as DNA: TGCGCCAGCAGCCCCGGGCCCGACAGGGTTCAGGATGGCTACACCTTC. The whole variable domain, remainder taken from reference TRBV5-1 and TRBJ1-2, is KAGVTQTPRYLIKTRGQQVTLSCSPISGHRSVSWYQQTPGQGLQFLFEYFSETQRNKGNFPGRFSGRQFSNSRSEMNVSTLELGDSALYLCASSPGPDRVQDGYTFGSGTRLTVV.

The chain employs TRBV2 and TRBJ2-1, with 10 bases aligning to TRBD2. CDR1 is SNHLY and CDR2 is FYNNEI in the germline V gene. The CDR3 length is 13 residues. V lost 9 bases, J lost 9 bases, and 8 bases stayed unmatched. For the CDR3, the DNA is TGTGCCAGTCGTCTAGCGGGGGACGGTGAGCAGTTCTTC. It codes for CASRLAGDGEQFF.

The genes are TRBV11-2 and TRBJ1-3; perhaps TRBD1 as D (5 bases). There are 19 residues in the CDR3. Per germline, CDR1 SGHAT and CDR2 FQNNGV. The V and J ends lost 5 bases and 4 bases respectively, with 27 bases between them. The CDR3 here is CASSPPGWAGLGSGNTIYF. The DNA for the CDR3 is TGTGCCAGCAGCCCCCCCGGATGGGCGGGGCTGGGTTCCGGAAACACCATATATTTT.